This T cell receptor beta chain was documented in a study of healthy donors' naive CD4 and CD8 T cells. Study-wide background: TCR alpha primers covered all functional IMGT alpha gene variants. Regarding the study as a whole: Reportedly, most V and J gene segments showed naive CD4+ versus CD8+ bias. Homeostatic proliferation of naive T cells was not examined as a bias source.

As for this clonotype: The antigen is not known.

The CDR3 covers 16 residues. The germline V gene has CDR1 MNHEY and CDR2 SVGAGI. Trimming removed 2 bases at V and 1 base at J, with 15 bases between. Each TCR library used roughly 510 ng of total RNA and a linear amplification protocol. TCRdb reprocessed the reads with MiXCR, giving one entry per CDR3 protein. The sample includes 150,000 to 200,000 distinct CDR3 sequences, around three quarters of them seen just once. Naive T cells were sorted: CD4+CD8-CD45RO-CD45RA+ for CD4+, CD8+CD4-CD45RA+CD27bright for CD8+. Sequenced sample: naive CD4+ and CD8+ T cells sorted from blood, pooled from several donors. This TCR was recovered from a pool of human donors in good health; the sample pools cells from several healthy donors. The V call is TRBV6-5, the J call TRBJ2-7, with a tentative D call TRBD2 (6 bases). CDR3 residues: CASSYTLAGLSYEQYF. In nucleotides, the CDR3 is TGTGCCAGCAGTTACACCTTGGCGGGATTGTCCTACGAGCAGTACTTC.